This note documents a single TCR beta chain sequence. Trimming stripped 0 bases from V and 4 bases from J, with 6 bases between. This CDR3 has 14 amino acids. The germline V gene encodes CDR1 MGHRA and CDR2 YSYEKL. The data were obtained in a study of OX40 agonist ivuxolimab in advanced cancers. The protocol was immunoSEQ multiplex PCR, while the TCRdb copy is restricted to in-frame clones and leaves out a portion. This table has around 75,000 clones, 89% appearing once. The specimen comprised CD4+ or CD8+ T cells sorted from blood, sampled in a trial of the OX40 agonist ivuxolimab. The rearrangement joins TRBV4-1 to TRBJ2-2; D uncertain. The clonotype comes from an adult with an advanced solid tumor such as melanoma, head and neck, liver or kidney cancer. The CDR3 spells CASSQDQVTGELFF. The CDR3 coding sequence is TGCGCCAGCAGCCAAGATCAGGTCACCGGGGAGCTGTTTTTT.